This entry lists 29 T cell receptor beta chains sequenced from one sample in a study of CD8 T cells in ankylosing spondylitis. TCRdb re-called the 5' RACE reads with MiXCR, one entry per CDR3 protein. The sample has over 100,000 distinct CDR3 sequences; approximately 10% are singletons. Sequencing was done on a sample of blood, either unsorted or a sorted T cell fraction (not recorded which). The receptors were gathered from a female donor with ankylosing spondylitis or in good health (not recorded which).

This clonotype was counted ten times or more. The genes are TRBV7-9 and TRBJ2-7; D is unresolved. Germline V gene sequence: CDR1 SEHNR, CDR2 FQNEAQ (reference sequence). V was trimmed by 4 bases and J by 4 bases, leaving 20 bases between them. The CDR3 consists of 16 residues. The CDR3 loop is CASSSRNVQTPYEQYF. The CDR3 DNA follows: TGTGCCAGCAGCTCGAGAAACGTACAAACACCGTACGAGCAGTACTTC.

This clonotype was picked up many times. The chain joins TRBV3-1 to TRBJ1-2; the D gene is possibly TRBD1 (6 bases). This CDR3 contains 17 residues. V lost 3 bases to trimming and J lost 4 bases, with 21 bases between them. Germline CDR1 and CDR2: LGHDT and YNNKEL (reference sequence). The CDR3: CASSHMIGGGRIYGYTF. The DNA for the CDR3 is TGTGCCAGCAGCCATATGATTGGCGGGGGGCGCATCTATGGCTACACCTTC.

This clonotype showed up many times. This sequence joins TRBV10-3 and TRBJ1-5, with D perhaps TRBD1 (5 bases). There are 13 residues in the CDR3. In germline, CDR1 is ENHRY, CDR2 SYGVKD. V lost 6 bases to trimming and J lost 4 bases, with 10 bases between them. DNA for the CDR3: TGTGCCATCAGGCAAGGGGAGAATCAGCCCCAGCATTTT. Translation: CAIRQGENQPQHF.

Comment on this clonotype: It may be a read error: a sequence one base away is much more abundant. The V and J genes are TRBV28 and TRBJ2-5; the match to TRBD1 covers 9 bases. This CDR3 comprises 14 residues. Per germline, CDR1 MDHEN and CDR2 SYDVKM. The DNA of the CDR3 is TGTGCCAGCAGTAAGGGGAGGGACAGGGAGACCCAGTCCTTC. As protein: CASSKGRDRETQSF.

The chain joins TRBV5-1 to TRBJ1-3; no clear D gene. The V end was cut by 0 bases, the J end by 0 bases, with 7 bases between. The germline CDR1 and CDR2 sequences are SGHRS and YFSETQ. The CDR3 length is 15 residues. In DNA, the CDR3 is TGCGCCAGCAGCTTGGGGCGAACCTCTGGAAACACCATATATTTT. Amino acids: CASSLGRTSGNTIYF.

This clonotype was detected only a few times. V usage is TRBV20-1 and J usage is TRBJ2-2, with TRBD2 matching over 10 bases. This CDR3 is 16 amino acids long. Trimming at V came to 0 bases and at J to 5 bases, leaving 6 bases not matched to a gene. The germline V gene encodes CDR1 DFQATT and CDR2 SNEGSKA (reference sequence). The CDR3 reads CSARDYSGGLTGELFF. The DNA of the CDR3 is TGCAGTGCTAGAGACTATAGCGGGGGGTTAACCGGGGAGCTGTTTTTT.

This clonotype was recorded many times. The chain carries TRBV5-1 and TRBJ2-1, with 11 bases identical to TRBD2. The V gene's germline CDR1 is SGHRS and CDR2 YFSETQ. This CDR3 is 16 amino acids long. Trimming took 0 bases from V and 4 from J; bases not matched to a gene: 3. This CDR3 reads CASSLEVAGGYNEQFF. CDR3 nucleotides: TGCGCCAGCAGCTTGGAAGTAGCGGGGGGGTACAATGAGCAGTTCTTC. Full variable domain (rest looked up from reference TRBV5-1 and TRBJ2-1): KAGVTQTPRYLIKTRGQQVTLSCSPISGHRSVSWYQQTPGQGLQFLFEYFSETQRNKGNFPGRFSGRQFSNSRSEMNVSTLELGDSALYLCASSLEVAGGYNEQFFGPGTRLTVL.

This clonotype was counted many times. The V and J genes are TRBV5-1 and TRBJ2-7; no clear D gene. Trimming cost V 4 bases and J 6 bases, with 14 bases left between them. The CDR3 sequence is 13 residues long. The germline CDR1 and CDR2 sequences are SGHRS and YFSETQ. The CDR3 sequence is CASSHGKGFEQYF. CDR3 sequence (DNA): TGCGCCAGCAGCCATGGTAAAGGGTTCGAGCAGTACTTC.

Many counts were recorded for this clonotype. This chain uses TRBV20-1 with TRBJ1-4; possibly TRBD1 for D (5 bases). The germline V gene has CDR1 DFQATT and CDR2 SNEGSKA (reference sequence). With 3 bases removed from V and 8 bases from J, the gap between germline ends came to 13 bases. CDR3 length: 13 amino acids. CDR3 DNA sequence: TGCAGTGCTAGGGTCGACAGTACCGAAAAACTGTTTTTT. Encoded protein: CSARVDSTEKLFF.

Comments on this clonotype: A clone one base away is much larger, so this may be a read error. This rearrangement joins TRBV20-1 to TRBJ2-7, with D perhaps matching TRBD2 (5 bases). The germline V and J ends were trimmed by 7 bases and 0 bases, with 19 bases remaining between them. The CDR3 contains 15 residues. Germline loops: CDR1 DFQATT, CDR2 SNEGSKA (reference sequence). The chain's CDR3 is CSVKTSGLNSYEQYF. In DNA, the CDR3 is TGCAGTGTTAAGACCTCAGGACTTAACTCCTACGAGCAGTACTTC.

This clonotype occurred many times. The chain is built from TRBV3-1 and TRBJ2-1, with 13 positions matching TRBD2. After removal of 4 bases from V and 9 bases from J, the junction contained 6 bases not matched to a gene. CDR3 length: 15 amino acids. CDR1 is LGHDT and CDR2 is YNNKEL in the germline V gene (reference sequence). The CDR3 bases are TGTGCCAGCAGCCTCGGGACTAGCGGGGTGACTGAGCAGTTCTTC. This translates into CASSLGTSGVTEQFF.

This clonotype has ten or more counts. The rearrangement links TRBV6-1 to TRBJ2-2, with D possibly matching TRBD1 (6 bases). This CDR3 spans 15 amino acids. Germline-derived CDR1 and CDR2 are MNHNS and SASEGT. Trimming removed 6 bases from V and 4 bases from J, with 15 bases in between. CDR3 sequence (DNA): TGTGCCAGCAGGGCTCAGGACAGAATCACCGGGGAGCTGTTTTTT. Protein product: CASRAQDRITGELFF.

The chain recombines TRBV3-1 with TRBJ2-7, with unresolved D. This CDR3 is 14 amino acids long. Looked up from germline, CDR1 is LGHDT and CDR2 is YNNKEL (reference sequence). Trimming removed 4 bases at V and 3 bases at J, with 13 bases between. The CDR3 DNA reads TGTGCCAGCAGCCTAGGCCAGCGATACTACGAGCAGTACTTC. Protein product: CASSLGQRYYEQYF.

In its sample, this clonotype was seen a few times. DNA for the CDR3: TGCAGTGCCGAGGGGAGTTTGGACACTGAAGCTTTCTTT. Translating gives CSAEGSLDTEAFF. The chain has TRBV20-1 and TRBJ1-1, with D possibly TRBD1 on 5 matching bases. The germline CDR1 and CDR2 sequences are DFQATT and SNEGSKA (reference sequence). The CDR3 length is 13 residues. Trimming took off 6 bases at V and 3 bases at J, with 14 bases between the two ends.

This clonotype was recorded many times. The J gene is TRBJ2-2, the V gene TRBV3-1; D not resolved. The germline V and J ends were trimmed by 4 bases and 3 bases, with 3 bases remaining between them. Germline CDR1 is LGHDT and CDR2 is YNNKEL (reference sequence). This CDR3 spans 12 amino acids. CDR3 sequence: CASSRYTGELFF. The CDR3 bases are TGTGCCAGCAGCCGTTACACCGGGGAGCTGTTTTTT.

This clonotype appeared many times. The J gene is TRBJ2-3, the V gene TRBV5-1, with a tentative D call TRBD1 (6 bases). Germline values: CDR1 SGHRS, CDR2 YFSETQ. V was cut by 3 bases and J by 2 bases, with 13 bases left in between. This CDR3 comprises 15 residues. In DNA, the CDR3 is TGCGCCAGCAGCTATTCGACAGGTACCACAGATACGCAGTATTTT. Translating gives CASSYSTGTTDTQYF.

This clonotype was recorded many times. The chain couples TRBV7-9 to TRBJ2-3, with TRBD1 matching over 8 bases. The CDR3 sequence is 15 residues long. After removal of 2 bases from V and 4 bases from J, the junction contained 5 bases not matched to a gene. The germline V gene has CDR1 SEHNR and CDR2 FQNEAQ (reference sequence). The CDR3 sequence is CASSLSGQGPDTQYF. In DNA form, the CDR3 reads TGTGCCAGCAGCTTAAGCGGACAGGGTCCAGATACGCAGTATTTT.

This clonotype was detected many times. The J gene is TRBJ2-1, the V gene TRBV6-5; D possibly matches TRBD1 or TRBD2 (5 bases each). V lost 2 bases, J lost 8 bases, and 16 bases lay in between. The germline CDR1 and CDR2 sequences are MNHEY and SVGAGI. CDR3 length equals 15 residues. CDR3 bases: TGTGCCAGCAGTTACGGGCTAGCAGGGATGTATGAGCAGTTCTTC. Translating it yields CASSYGLAGMYEQFF.

A remark on this clonotype: With a much larger clone just one base away, this may be a read error. The CDR3 nucleotides are TGTGCCAGCAGTTTAAAAGGGAAAAGGTACGAGCAGTACTTC. Translated, it gives CASSLKGKRYEQYF. The V gene is TRBV12-3 or TRBV12-4, the J gene TRBJ2-7; D gene unclear. Trimming shortened V by 2 bases and J by 4 bases, and 12 bases separated the two germline ends. The CDR3 length is 14 residues.

This clonotype was seen ten or more times. The rearrangement uses TRBV6-4 and TRBJ2-3; 12 bases align to TRBD1. In germline, CDR1 is MRHNA, CDR2 SNTAGT. This CDR3 is 16 amino acids long. Trimming took 6 bases from V and 4 from J; bases not matched to a gene: 8. The CDR3: CASRGLGTGGSDTQYF. CDR3 in DNA: TGTGCCAGCAGGGGATTGGGGACAGGGGGCTCAGATACGCAGTATTTT.

This clonotype came up many times. The chain couples TRBV5-5 to TRBJ1-2; D ambiguous. The germline CDR1 and CDR2 sequences are SGHKS and YYEKEE (reference sequence). V lost 2 bases and J lost 4, with 6 bases in between. CDR3 length: 12 residues. CDR3 region: CASSLSGYGYTF. The DNA for the CDR3 is TGTGCCAGCAGCTTATCGGGCTATGGCTACACCTTC. Full variable domain (remainder filled in from reference TRBV5-5 and TRBJ1-2): DAGVTQSPTHLIKTRGQQVTLRCSPISGHKSVSWYQQVLGQGPQFIFQYYEKEERGRGNFPDRFSARQFPNYSSELNVNALLLGDSALYLCASSLSGYGYTFGSGTRLTVV.

The table lists this clonotype with many counts. The rearrangement links TRBV7-8 to TRBJ1-1; possibly TRBD1 for D (5 bases). Trimming cost V 3 bases and J 4 bases, with 18 bases left between them. This CDR3 has 16 residues. CDR1 and CDR2 from the germline V gene are SGHVS and FQNEAQ. CDR3 protein: CASSFTRVAGSTEAFF. CDR3 coding DNA: TGTGCCAGCAGCTTCACTCGTGTGGCAGGGAGCACTGAAGCTTTCTTT.

There are many counts of this clonotype. This chain links TRBV7-2 with TRBJ2-2; D is ambiguous. This CDR3 has 15 amino acids. Germline CDR1 is SGHTA and CDR2 is FQGNSA. V lost 4 bases to trimming and J lost 6 bases, with 15 bases between them. CDR3 DNA: TGTGCCAGCAGCTCCCAACCCACTAAGGCCGGGGAGCTGTTTTTT. Translating it yields CASSSQPTKAGELFF.

The V call is TRBV20-1, the J call TRBJ1-4; a weak D match, TRBD1 (5 bases). Germline loops: CDR1 DFQATT, CDR2 SNEGSKA (reference sequence). The CDR3 has 14 amino acids. Trimming took 6 bases from V and 6 from J, leaving 17 bases between them. The CDR3 is CSATRPGLDEKLFF. CDR3 sequence (DNA): TGCAGTGCCACCCGGCCAGGGCTGGATGAAAAACTGTTTTTT.

This clonotype has more than one count but fewer than ten. The chain is built from TRBV20-1 and TRBJ2-2, with a weak D call TRBD1 (6 bases). V dropped 6 bases and J dropped 0 bases, with 23 bases sitting between them. CDR3 size: 18 residues. Germline CDR1 is DFQATT and CDR2 is SNEGSKA (reference sequence). In DNA, the CDR3 is TGCAGTGCCCAAACTACGGACAGTTACTTCGCGAACACCGGGGAGCTGTTTTTT. Protein: CSAQTTDSYFANTGELFF.

The V gene is TRBV7-8, the J gene TRBJ2-5, with TRBD2 matching 7 bases. The ends lost 6 bases at V and 2 bases at J; junction bases unmatched: 6. The CDR3 spans 14 residues. Germline loops: CDR1 SGHVS, CDR2 FQNEAQ. As DNA, the CDR3 is TGTGCCAGCAGGTCGAGGGAGGGGCAAGAGACCCAGTACTTC. Amino acids: CASRSREGQETQYF.

This rearrangement joins TRBV18 to TRBJ2-7; the D is unclear. The germline V gene encodes CDR1 KGHSH and CDR2 LQKENI. The CDR3 sequence is 13 residues long. V was trimmed by 3 bases and J by 3 bases, leaving 9 bases between them. In DNA, the CDR3 is TGTGCCAGCTCACCCGTGCCAATCTACGAGCAGTACTTC. Its protein is CASSPVPIYEQYF.

This clonotype was seen a few times. The genes are TRBV7-9 and TRBJ2-2; no clear D. The germline CDR1 and CDR2 sequences are SEHNR and FQNEAQ (reference sequence). The CDR3 has 12 amino acids. V lost 4 bases and J lost 6, with 6 bases in between. The CDR3 loop is CASSSSSGELFF. The CDR3 DNA reads as TGTGCCAGCAGCTCATCCTCCGGGGAGCTGTTTTTT.

The rearrangement joins TRBV10-3 to TRBJ2-2; 11 nucleotides align to TRBD1. The germline CDR1 and CDR2 sequences are ENHRY and SYGVKD. This CDR3 has 15 residues. V was clipped by 10 bases and J by 6 bases; unmatched bases: 10. CDR3 loop: CANRGDRGDAGELFF. The CDR3 DNA is TGTGCCAACAGGGGGGACAGGGGGGACGCCGGGGAGCTGTTTTTT.